This is a list of T cell receptor beta chains from one sample in a study of T-cell memory formation after mild COVID-19. TCRdb independently ran MiXCR on the 5' RACE reads; one entry per CDR3 protein. The sample includes under 300,000 distinct CDR3 sequences, over 15% of them seen just once. Sample: PBMCs or a T cell subset sorted from them (not recorded which). These receptors were collected from a man younger than 35 who had mild COVID-19 (a few samples of this study predate the infection). Cell type and time point are not known. Both conserved end residues are part of each CDR3. Each record gives: clone size, CDR3 length, V gene, D gene, J gene, CDR3 protein, CDR3 DNA. D genes are given only for firm matches. Not all rows give a size; the values are once, few, many and, for expanded clones, a class.

-	14	TRBV18	TRBD1	TRBJ1-2	CASSPMDRDYGYTF	TGTGCCAGCTCACCAATGGACAGGGACTATGGCTACACCTTC
-	14	TRBV7-9	-	TRBJ2-7	CASSQGGSPSEQYF	TGTGCCAGCAGCCAAGGGGGGAGCCCAAGCGAGCAGTACTTC
few	15	TRBV6-5	TRBD1	TRBJ1-2	CASSYKGQGVYGYTF	TGTGCCAGCAGTTACAAGGGACAGGGAGTCTATGGCTACACCTTC
-	15	TRBV5-1	-	TRBJ2-1	CASTPEGRTNNEQFF	TGCGCCAGCACCCCTGAGGGGAGAACAAACAATGAGCAGTTCTTC
few	12	TRBV15	-	TRBJ2-7	CATSRGAYEQYF	TGTGCCACCAGCAGAGGGGCCTACGAGCAGTACTTC
many	13	TRBV18	-	TRBJ2-3	CASSPSGRDTQYF	TGTGCCAGCTCACCATCGGGAAGAGATACGCAGTATTTT
few	14	TRBV5-4	TRBD1	TRBJ2-1	CASSLQGQGARKLF	TGTGCCAGCAGCTTACAAGGACAGGGGGCGCGGAAACTCTTC
few	14	TRBV7-2	-	TRBJ1-2	CASSLRTDPYGYTF	TGTGCCAGCAGCCTACGGACGGACCCTTATGGCTACACCTTC
-	15	TRBV6-6	TRBD2	TRBJ2-5	CASSFGLAGGETQYF	TGTGCCAGCAGTTTTGGGCTAGCGGGGGGAGAGACCCAGTACTTC
-	15	TRBV4-3	TRBD2	TRBJ2-5	CASSHGTSLQETQYF	TGCGCCAGCAGCCACGGGACTAGCTTACAAGAGACCCAGTACTTC
-	16	TRBV5-5	-	TRBJ2-3	CASRSQGGFSTDTQYF	TGTGCCAGCAGATCCCAGGGGGGATTTAGCACAGATACGCAGTATTTT
few	16	TRBV5-1	TRBD1	TRBJ1-1	CASSLANTGGGTEAFF	TGCGCCAGCAGCTTGGCAAATACAGGGGGCGGGACTGAAGCTTTCTTT
-	14	TRBV5-1	TRBD1	TRBJ2-5	CASSPPTGLETQYF	TGCGCCAGCAGCCCTCCGACAGGGTTGGAGACCCAGTACTTC
-	18	TRBV7-7	TRBD2	TRBJ2-5	CASSLRGRLAGVGETQYF	TGTGCCAGCAGCTTACGGGGCAGACTAGCGGGGGTTGGAGAGACCCAGTACTTC
-	15	TRBV5-1	TRBD1	TRBJ2-3	CASSLGSQGADTQYF	TGCGCCAGCAGCTTGGGATCACAGGGGGCGGATACGCAGTATTTT
few	16	TRBV19	-	TRBJ1-4	CASSIEAGRLGEKLFF	TGTGCCAGTAGTATCGAGGCAGGACGTTTGGGTGAAAAACTGTTTTTT
few	15	TRBV19	-	TRBJ1-2	CASSVLDGRTNGYTF	TGTGCCAGTAGTGTCCTAGACGGGCGGACGAATGGCTACACCTTC
few	13	TRBV20-1	-	TRBJ2-7	CSAPGDNPYKQYF	TGCAGTGCTCCCGGGGACAACCCGTACAAGCAGTACTTC
few	17	TRBV15	TRBD1	TRBJ1-4	CATSPGQGYGTNEKLFF	TGTGCCACCAGCCCGGGACAGGGATATGGAACTAATGAAAAACTGTTTTTT
few	13	TRBV12-3/TRBV12-4	-	TRBJ1-2	CASSRGEDDGYTF	TGTGCCAGCAGCCGTGGGGAAGACGATGGCTACACCTTC
-	14	TRBV24-1	-	TRBJ1-2	CATSDYQQGYGYTF	TGTGCCACCAGTGATTACCAACAAGGCTATGGCTACACCTTC
few	14	TRBV7-9	TRBD1	TRBJ2-5	CASSLEGQGVTQYF	TGTGCCAGCAGCTTAGAAGGACAGGGGGTGACCCAGTACTTC
few	15	TRBV5-1	TRBD2	TRBJ2-3	CASSVSGGSADTQYF	TGCGCCAGCAGCGTCAGCGGGGGATCAGCCGATACGCAGTATTTT
-	13	TRBV5-1	-	TRBJ2-2	CASSLDSPGELFF	TGCGCCAGCAGCTTGGACAGCCCCGGGGAGCTGTTTTTT
-	13	TRBV7-2	-	TRBJ1-1	CASSRDRDTEAFF	TGTGCCAGCAGCCGCGACAGAGACACTGAAGCTTTCTTT
-	17	TRBV7-3	-	TRBJ2-5	CASSFQGGPQNRETQYF	TGTGCCAGCAGCTTTCAGGGCGGGCCCCAGAACCGAGAGACCCAGTACTTC
-	16	TRBV7-3	TRBD1	TRBJ2-3	CASSPHGQGLTDTQYF	TGTGCCAGCAGCCCCCACGGACAGGGACTCACAGATACGCAGTATTTT
-	11	TRBV5-1	-	TRBJ2-3	CASGETDTQYF	TGCGCCAGCGGCGAGACAGATACGCAGTATTTT
few	17	TRBV5-1	-	TRBJ1-1	CASSLVRGGRGDTEAFF	TGCGCCAGCAGCTTGGTACGTGGGGGGCGCGGAGACACTGAAGCTTTCTTT
few	15	TRBV11-2	-	TRBJ2-3	CASSSKWREVDTQYF	TGTGCCAGCAGCTCGAAGTGGAGGGAGGTAGATACGCAGTATTTT
many	17	TRBV21-1	-	TRBJ1-5	CASRPGNPKYSNQPQHF	TGTGCCAGCAGACCCGGGAACCCAAAGTATAGCAATCAGCCCCAGCATTTT
-	13	TRBV19	-	TRBJ1-1	CASSMLRDTEAFF	TGTGCCAGTAGTATGCTCAGGGATACTGAAGCTTTCTTT
once	15	TRBV5-1	-	TRBJ2-3	CASSLTGLGRDTQYF	TGCGCCAGCAGCCTGACTGGGTTGGGCCGAGATACGCAGTATTTT
-	13	TRBV30	-	TRBJ2-5	CAWSLGGGETQYF	TGTGCCTGGAGTCTTGGGGGTGGAGAGACCCAGTACTTC
few	13	TRBV29-1	-	TRBJ1-1	CSVSPLRNTEAFF	TGCAGCGTGTCACCTCTCCGGAACACTGAAGCTTTCTTT
few	13	TRBV10-3	-	TRBJ2-7	CAIKSPGSYEQYF	TGTGCCATCAAGTCCCCAGGTTCCTACGAGCAGTACTTC